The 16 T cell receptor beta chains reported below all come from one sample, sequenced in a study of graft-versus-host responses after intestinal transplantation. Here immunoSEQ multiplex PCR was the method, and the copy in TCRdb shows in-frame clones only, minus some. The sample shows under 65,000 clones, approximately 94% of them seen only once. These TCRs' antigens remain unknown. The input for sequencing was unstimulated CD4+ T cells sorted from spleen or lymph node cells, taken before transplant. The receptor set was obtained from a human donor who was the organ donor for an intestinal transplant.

The CDR3 coding sequence is TGTGCCAGCAGCCAAGATCTGCCTCCCCACCCGGGCCCACATTACGAGCAGTACTTC. Translated, it gives CASSQDLPPHPGPHYEQYF. This chain connects TRBV4-2 to TRBJ2-7; D gene unclear. CDR1 LGHNA and CDR2 YNFKEQ come from the germline V gene. V dropped 0 bases and J dropped 4 bases, with 25 bases sitting between them. The CDR3 is 19 residues long.

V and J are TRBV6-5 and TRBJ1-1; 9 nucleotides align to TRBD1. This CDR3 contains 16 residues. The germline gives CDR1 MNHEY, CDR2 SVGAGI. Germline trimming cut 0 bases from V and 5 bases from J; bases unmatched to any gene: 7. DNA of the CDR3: TGTGCCAGCAGTTACTCGGACAGGGGAGTTAGAACTGAAGCTTTCTTT. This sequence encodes CASSYSDRGVRTEAFF.

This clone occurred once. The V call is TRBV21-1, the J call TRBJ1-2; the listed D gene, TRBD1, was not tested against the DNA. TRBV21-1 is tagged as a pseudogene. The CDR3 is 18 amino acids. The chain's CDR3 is CASSAIRDRAFLCYGYTF. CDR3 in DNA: TGTGCCAGCAGCGCGATCCGGGACAGAGCTTTTCTTTGCTATGGCTACACCTTC.

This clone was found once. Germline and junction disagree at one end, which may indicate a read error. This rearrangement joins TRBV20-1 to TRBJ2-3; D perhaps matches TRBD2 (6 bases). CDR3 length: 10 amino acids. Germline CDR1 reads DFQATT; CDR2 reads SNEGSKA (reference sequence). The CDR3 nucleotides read TGCAGTGCTAGACTTGACGGGGGTTCTTTT. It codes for CSARLDGGSF.

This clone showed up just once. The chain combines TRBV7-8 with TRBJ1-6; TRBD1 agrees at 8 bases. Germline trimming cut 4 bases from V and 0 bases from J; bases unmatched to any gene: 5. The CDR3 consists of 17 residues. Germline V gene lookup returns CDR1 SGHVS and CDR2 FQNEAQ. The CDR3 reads CASSWRQGHSYNSPLHF. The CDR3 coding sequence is TGTGCCAGCAGCTGGAGACAGGGGCACTCCTATAATTCACCCCTCCACTTT.

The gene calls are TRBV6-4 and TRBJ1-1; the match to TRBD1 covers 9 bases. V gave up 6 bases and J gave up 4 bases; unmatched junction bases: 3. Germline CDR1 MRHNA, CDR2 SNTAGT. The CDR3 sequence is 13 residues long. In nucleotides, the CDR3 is TGTGCCAGCAGCCTGACAGGGGGCACTGAAGCTTTCTTT. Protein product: CASSLTGGTEAFF.

Written as DNA, the CDR3 is TGCGCCAGCAGCTTGCTAGCTGCCGGAGTTAGCAGGTCTGGAAACACCATATATTTT. This gives the protein CASSLLAAGVSRSGNTIYF. This sequence joins TRBV5-1 and TRBJ1-3, with no clear D. The CDR3 sequence is 19 residues long. V lost 1 base to trimming and J lost 1 base, with 21 bases between them. Germline V gene lookup returns CDR1 SGHRS and CDR2 YFSETQ.

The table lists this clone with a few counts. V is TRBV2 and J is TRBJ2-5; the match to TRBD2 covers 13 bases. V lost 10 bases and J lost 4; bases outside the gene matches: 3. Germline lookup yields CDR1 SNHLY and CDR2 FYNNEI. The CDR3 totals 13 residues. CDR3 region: CATGLAGRETQYF. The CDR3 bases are TGTGCCACGGGACTAGCGGGGCGAGAGACCCAGTACTTC.

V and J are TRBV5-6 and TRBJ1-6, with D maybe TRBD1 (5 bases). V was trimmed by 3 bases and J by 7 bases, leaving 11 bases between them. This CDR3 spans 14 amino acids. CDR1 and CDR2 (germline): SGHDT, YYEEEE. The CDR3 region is CASSYGRVNSPLHF. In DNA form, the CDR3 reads TGTGCCAGCAGCTACGGCAGGGTGAATTCACCCCTCCACTTT.

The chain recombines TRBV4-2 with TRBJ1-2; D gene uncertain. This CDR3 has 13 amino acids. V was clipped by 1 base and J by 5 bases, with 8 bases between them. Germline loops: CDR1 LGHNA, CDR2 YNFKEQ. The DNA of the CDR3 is TGTGCCAGCAGCCAAGGCCCGGTTTATGGCTACACCTTC. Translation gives CASSQGPVYGYTF.

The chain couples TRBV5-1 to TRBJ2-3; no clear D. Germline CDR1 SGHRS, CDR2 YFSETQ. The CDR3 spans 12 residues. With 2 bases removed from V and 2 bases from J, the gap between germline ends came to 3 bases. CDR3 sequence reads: CASSFNTDTQYF. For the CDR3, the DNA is TGCGCCAGCAGCTTCAACACAGATACGCAGTATTTT.

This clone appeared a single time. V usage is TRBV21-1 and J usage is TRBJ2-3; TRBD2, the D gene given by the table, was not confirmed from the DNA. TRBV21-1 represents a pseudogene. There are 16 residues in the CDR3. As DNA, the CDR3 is TGTGCCAGCAGCCCCTTGGATCTGGCGGAGATAGATACGCAGTATTTT. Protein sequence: CASSPLDLAEIDTQYF.

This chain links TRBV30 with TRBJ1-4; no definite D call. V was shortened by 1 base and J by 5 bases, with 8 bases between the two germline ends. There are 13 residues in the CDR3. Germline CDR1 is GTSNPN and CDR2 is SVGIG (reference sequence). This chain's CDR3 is CAWSGGPNEKLFF. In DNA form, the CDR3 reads TGTGCCTGGAGTGGAGGGCCCAATGAAAAACTGTTTTTT.

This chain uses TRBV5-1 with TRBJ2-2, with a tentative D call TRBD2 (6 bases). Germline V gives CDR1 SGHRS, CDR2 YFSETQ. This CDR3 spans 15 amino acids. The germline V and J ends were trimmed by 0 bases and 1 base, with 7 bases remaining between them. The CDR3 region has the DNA TGCGCCAGCAGCTTGGTGGAGGGGAACACCGGGGAGCTGTTTTTT. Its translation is CASSLVEGNTGELFF.

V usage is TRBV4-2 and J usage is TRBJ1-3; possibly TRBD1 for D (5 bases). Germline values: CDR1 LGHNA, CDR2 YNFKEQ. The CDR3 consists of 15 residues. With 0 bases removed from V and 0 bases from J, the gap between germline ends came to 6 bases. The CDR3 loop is CASSQEGGSGNTIYF. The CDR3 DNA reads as TGTGCCAGCAGCCAAGAGGGGGGCTCTGGAAACACCATATATTTT.

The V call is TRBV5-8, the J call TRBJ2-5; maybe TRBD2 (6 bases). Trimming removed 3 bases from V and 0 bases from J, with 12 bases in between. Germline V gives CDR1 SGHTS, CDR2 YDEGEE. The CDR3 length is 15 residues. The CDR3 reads CASSSLGDYQETQYF. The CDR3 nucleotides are TGTGCCAGCAGCTCATTGGGGGACTACCAAGAGACCCAGTACTTC.